The present T cell receptor beta chain was sequenced within a study of tumor and adjacent non-tumor tissue in lung cancer. At the level of the study: On average, productive TCRbeta reads reached about 4.17 million per sample.

Germline-derived CDR1 and CDR2 are DFQATT and SNEGSKA (reference sequence). The CDR3 runs 16 residues. Notes on this clonotype: One end of the junction varies from germline; a read error may be responsible.

This sample's RNA came from whole unsorted tissue. A modified ARM-PCR protocol with three rounds of nested PCR amplified TCRbeta. MiXCR, run by TCRdb on the multiplex PCR reads, gives a single entry per CDR3 protein. The sample lists 200,000 to 250,000 distinct CDR3 sequences; about 71% were seen once. Sequencing input: lung tumor tissue. The receptor's source is a man aged 60 to 69 with non-small cell lung cancer. The J gene is TRBJ2-3, the V gene TRBV20-1; the D call may be TRBD1 or TRBD2 (5 bases each). The CDR3 protein is CSARGDPDPPTDTQYF. The DNA of the CDR3 is TGTAGTGCTAGAGGGGATCCAGACCCACCCACAGATACGCAGTATTTT.